A single sample is the source of the 18 T cell receptor beta chains below, sequenced in a study of blood T cell repertoires in COVID-19. Sequencing was performed with immunoSEQ multiplex PCR; in TCRdb, only in-frame clones are kept and a portion is missing. The repertoire holds roughly 100,000 clones, with about 89% as singletons. The specimen was peripheral blood. The source is a woman aged 60-75 years with acute or convalescent COVID-19.

The chain couples TRBV11-3 to TRBJ1-1; the match to TRBD1 covers 8 bases. V gave up 5 bases and J gave up 5 bases; unmatched junction bases: 4. CDR3 size: 13 residues. CDR1 and CDR2 from the germline V gene are SGHNT and YENEEA. The CDR3 here is CASSRDRMTEAFF. CDR3 sequence (DNA): TGTGCCAGCAGCCGGGACAGGATGACTGAAGCTTTCTTT.

This chain links TRBV27 with TRBJ1-2; D is possibly TRBD1 (5 bases). Trimming removed 2 bases from V and 8 bases from J, with 21 bases in between. CDR1 and CDR2 (germline): MNHEY, SMNVEV (reference sequence). The length of the CDR3 is 16 residues. For the CDR3, the DNA is TGTGCCAGCAGTTTACTTAGGGGTGGGGGGTCAGACGGCTACACCTTC. It yields the protein CASSLLRGGGSDGYTF.

The CDR3 reads CASSLEPSGSSYNEQFF. CDR3 nucleotides: TGTGCCAGCAGCTTGGAACCTAGCGGGAGCTCCTACAATGAGCAGTTCTTC. The chain is built from TRBV5-4 and TRBJ2-1, with TRBD2 matching over 10 bases. The CDR3 runs to 17 residues. Germline V gene lookup returns CDR1 SGHNT and CDR2 YYREEE (reference sequence). V lost 0 bases to trimming and J lost 0 bases; unmatched junction nucleotides: 3. Filled out from reference TRBV5-4 and TRBJ2-1, the complete variable domain reads ETGVTQSPTHLIKTRGQQVTLRCSSQSGHNTVSWYQQALGQGPQFIFQYYREEENGRGNFPPRFSGLQFPNYSSELNVNALELDDSALYLCASSLEPSGSSYNEQFFGPGTRLTVL.

This clone was counted a single time. The V and J genes are TRBV7-9 and TRBJ1-1; weak D call: TRBD1 (6 bases). The CDR3 runs 16 residues. Deletions cut 5 bases from V and 2 bases from J, with 18 bases between. Germline V gives CDR1 SEHNR, CDR2 FQNEAQ (reference sequence). The CDR3 nucleotides are TGTGCCAGCAGCCTATCCCTCAGGGGAAGCAACACTGAAGCTTTCTTT. Translating it yields CASSLSLRGSNTEAFF.

The V call is TRBV2, the J call TRBJ1-3; D is uncertain. The CDR3 contains 15 residues. V was pared by 4 bases and J by 2 bases, with 12 bases between. CDR1 SNHLY and CDR2 FYNNEI come from the germline V gene. The CDR3 coding sequence is TGTGCCAGCAGTGGTGAGAAAGTGGCTGGAAACACCATATATTTT. It encodes CASSGEKVAGNTIYF.

The gene calls are TRBV10-1 and TRBJ1-2; 10 bases fit TRBD1. The length of the CDR3 is 15 residues. The V gene's germline CDR1 is WNHNN and CDR2 SYGVQD (reference sequence). The J segment lost 8 bases and the V segment lost 6 bases, leaving 12 bases of the junction unmatched. CDR3 in amino acids: CASSPMGQGREGYTF. As DNA, the CDR3 is TGCGCCAGCAGCCCTATGGGACAGGGGAGAGAGGGCTACACCTTC.

The chain recombines TRBV5-6 with TRBJ2-1; 11 bases are a match to TRBD2. The CDR3 sequence is 13 residues long. The junction had 4 bases not matched to a gene; V was cut back by 6 bases and J by 8 bases. The germline CDR1 and CDR2 sequences are SGHDT and YYEEEE. This CDR3 reads CASTFSGRDEQFF. CDR3 in DNA: TGTGCCAGCACCTTTAGCGGGAGGGATGAGCAGTTCTTC.

The chain links TRBV5-1 to TRBJ2-2; D remains ambiguous. CDR3 length equals 15 residues. Trimming took 0 bases from V and 3 from J, leaving 9 bases between them. CDR1 is SGHRS and CDR2 is YFSETQ in the germline V gene. CDR3 loop: CASSLDLQDTGELFF. The CDR3 region has the DNA TGCGCCAGCAGCTTGGATCTGCAGGACACCGGGGAGCTGTTTTTT.

The CDR3 spells CATSDGQGPNTEAFF. The CDR3 DNA is TGTGCCACCAGTGATGGACAGGGACCTAACACTGAAGCTTTCTTT. The chain combines TRBV24-1 with TRBJ1-1; 8 positions agree with TRBD1. The CDR3 totals 15 residues. Germline values: CDR1 KGHDR, CDR2 SFDVKD. V shed 3 bases, J shed 2 bases, and the junction held 4 bases outside the gene matches.

This rearrangement joins TRBV5-1 to TRBJ2-7, with 10 bases lining up with TRBD2. The ends lost 2 bases at V and 0 bases at J; junction bases unmatched: 8. CDR3 length: 17 residues. Germline V CDR1 and CDR2: SGHRS, YFSETQ. Written as DNA, the CDR3 is TGCGCCAGCAGCTTCCAGCCTAGCGGGAGCGTCTCCTACGAGCAGTACTTC. Protein sequence: CASSFQPSGSVSYEQYF.

CDR3 coding DNA: TGTGCCAGCAGCGTAGCGGGGGTGGGCTCTGGAAACACCATATATTTT. Amino acids: CASSVAGVGSGNTIYF. The chain employs TRBV9 and TRBJ1-3; D is perhaps TRBD1 (5 bases). This CDR3 has 16 residues. CDR1 is SGDLS, CDR2 YYNGEE, per germline. The V gene lost 0 bases and the J gene lost 0 bases, with 10 bases spanning the gap.

This clone was seen a few times. The rearrangement links TRBV6-5 to TRBJ2-5; D possibly corresponds to TRBD1 (5 bases). Deletions cut 6 bases from V and 9 bases from J, with 20 bases between. Germline V gene sequence: CDR1 MNHEY, CDR2 SVGAGI. The length of the CDR3 is 14 residues. CDR3 region: CASRSGQAAGSQYF. CDR3 in DNA: TGTGCCAGCAGAAGTGGGCAGGCGGCAGGGTCCCAGTACTTC.

The rearrangement uses TRBV10-1 and TRBJ2-7; 7 bases line up with TRBD1. Germline V gene lookup returns CDR1 WNHNN and CDR2 SYGVQD (reference sequence). The CDR3 contains 14 residues. J lost 2 bases, V lost 10 bases, and 11 bases had no gene match. CDR3 region: CANGVATGTYEQYF. Written as DNA, the CDR3 is TGCGCCAACGGGGTCGCGACAGGGACCTACGAGCAGTACTTC.

The chain employs TRBV7-3 and TRBJ2-2, with a tentative D call TRBD1 (6 bases). With 4 bases removed from V and 6 bases from J, the gap between germline ends came to 21 bases. The CDR3 contains 17 residues. In germline, CDR1 is SGHTA, CDR2 FQGTGA. The CDR3 loop is CASSSKGVWNWAGELFF. In nucleotides, the CDR3 is TGTGCCAGCAGCTCAAAGGGGGTCTGGAATTGGGCCGGGGAGCTGTTTTTT. The variable domain in full, completed from reference TRBV7-3 and TRBJ2-2, reads GAGVSQTPSNKVTEKGKYVELRCDPISGHTALYWYRQSLGQGPEFLIYFQGTGAADDSGLPNDRFFAVRPEGSVSTLKIQRTERGDSAVYLCASSSKGVWNWAGELFFGEGSRLTVL.

The chain couples TRBV30 to TRBJ1-1, with TRBD1 matching over 8 bases. Germline CDR1 is GTSNPN and CDR2 is SVGIG (reference sequence). With V trimmed by 4 bases and J by 7 bases, 5 bases remained unmatched. CDR3 size: 12 residues. The CDR3 here is CAWNPRGLEAFF. The CDR3 DNA reads TGTGCCTGGAACCCCAGGGGGCTTGAAGCTTTCTTT.

This chain joins TRBV7-8 and TRBJ1-1, with no clear D. From germline, CDR1 is SGHVS and CDR2 FQNEAQ. V was clipped by 0 bases and J by 10 bases, with 18 bases between them. The length of the CDR3 is 15 residues. The CDR3 reads CASSLARTVRERAFF. The CDR3 bases are TGTGCCAGCAGCTTAGCGAGGACTGTTAGGGAAAGAGCTTTCTTT.

This clone was recorded a few times. V and J are TRBV18 and TRBJ2-7, with 7 bases aligning to TRBD1. Germline loops: CDR1 KGHSH, CDR2 LQKENI. The trim removed 1 base at V and 7 bases at J, leaving 4 bases unmatched. The CDR3 length is 13 residues. CDR3 in amino acids: CASSPRTGEEQYF. The CDR3, as DNA: TGTGCCAGCTCACCACGCACAGGGGAAGAGCAGTACTTC.

The V gene is TRBV18, the J gene TRBJ1-1; D is unclear. Germline V gene data show CDR1 as KGHSH and CDR2 as LQKENI. V shed 4 bases and J shed 0 bases, with 6 bases lying between them. The CDR3 runs to 13 residues. CDR3 region: CASSRQMNTEAFF. Here the CDR3 DNA reads TGTGCCAGCTCACGACAAATGAACACTGAAGCTTTCTTT.